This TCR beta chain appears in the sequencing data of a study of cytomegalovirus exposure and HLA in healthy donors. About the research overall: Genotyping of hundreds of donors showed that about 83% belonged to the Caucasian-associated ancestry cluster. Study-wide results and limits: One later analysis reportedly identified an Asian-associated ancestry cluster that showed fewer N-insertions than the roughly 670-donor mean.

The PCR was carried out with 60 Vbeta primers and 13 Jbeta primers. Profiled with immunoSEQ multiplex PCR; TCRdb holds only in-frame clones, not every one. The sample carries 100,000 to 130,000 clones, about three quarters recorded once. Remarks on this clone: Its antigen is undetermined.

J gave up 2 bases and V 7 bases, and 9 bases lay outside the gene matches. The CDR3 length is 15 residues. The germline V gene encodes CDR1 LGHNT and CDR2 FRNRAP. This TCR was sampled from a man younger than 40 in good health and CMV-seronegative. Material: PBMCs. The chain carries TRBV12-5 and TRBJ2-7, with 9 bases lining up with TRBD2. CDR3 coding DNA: TGTGCTAGTGCCCCTGGTGCGGGGGGGACCTACGAGCAGTACTTC. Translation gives CASAPGAGGTYEQYF.